Detailed here is one T cell receptor (beta chain). Per the germline V gene, CDR1 is MGHRA and CDR2 is YSYEKL. Trimming shortened V by 0 bases and J by 1 base, and 13 bases separated the two germline ends. The CDR3 extends over 17 amino acids. This sample was taken from a study of yellow fever vaccine responses in identical twins. TCRdb reprocessed the RT-PCR reads via MiXCR and lists one record per CDR3 protein. The sample consists of around 18,000 distinct CDR3 sequences, about 61% of them appearing once. This TCR was recovered from a woman between 18 and 29 years old who received the yellow fever vaccine. The rearrangement joins TRBV4-1 to TRBJ1-5, with D hard to call. The specimen comprised T cells from blood (PBMCs), unsorted or a sorted subset (not recorded which), sampled before or after yellow fever vaccination (not recorded which). The CDR3 DNA reads as TGCGCCAGCAGCCAAGATATTGCATGGGAGAGCAATCAGCCCCAGCATTTT. It encodes CASSQDIAWESNQPQHF.